These 21 T cell receptor beta chains share one sample of origin, sequenced in a study of T cell responses to AZD1222 COVID-19 vaccine. Clones were sequenced by immunoSEQ multiplex PCR, and TCRdb holds only the in-frame ones, with some missing. The profile shows some 58,000 clones, 60% to 80% of them singletons. The sample here was peripheral blood, taken 28 days after the second AZD1222 dose. Source of these receptors: an adult who received the AZD1222 COVID-19 vaccine.

The chain is built from TRBV15 and TRBJ1-4; 7 bases fit TRBD1. The CDR3 sequence is 13 residues long. The ends lost 5 bases at V and 7 bases at J; junction bases unmatched: 4. Germline loops: CDR1 LNHNV, CDR2 YYDKDF (reference sequence). In nucleotides, the CDR3 is TGTGCCACCAGCGCCGACAGGGCTGAAAAACTGTTTTTT. As protein: CATSADRAEKLFF. The whole variable domain, filled in from reference TRBV15 and TRBJ1-4, reads DAMVIQNPRYQVTQFGKPVTLSCSQTLNHNVMYWYQQKSSQAPKLLFHYYDKDFNNEADTPDNFQSRRPNTSFCFLDIRSPGLGDTAMYLCATSADRAEKLFFGSGTQLSVL.

This chain uses TRBV7-9 with TRBJ2-1; D ambiguous. The germline V and J ends were trimmed by 7 bases and 3 bases, with 13 bases remaining between them. Germline lookup yields CDR1 SEHNR and CDR2 FQNEAQ (reference sequence). The CDR3 sequence is 14 residues long. CDR3 sequence (DNA): TGTGCCAGCACCAGCCTTCCGGGCTACAATGAGCAGTTCTTC. This gives the protein CASTSLPGYNEQFF.

This chain joins TRBV27 and TRBJ1-5; D perhaps matches TRBD1 (5 bases). The CDR3 runs to 13 residues. V lost 5 bases and J 6 bases, leaving 11 bases between the germline ends. The germline CDR1 and CDR2 sequences are MNHEY and SMNVEV (reference sequence). The CDR3 nucleotides read TGTGCCAGCAGTGGGGGGAGGGGTCAGCCCCAGCATTTT. Translation gives CASSGGRGQPQHF.

This clone was detected only once. The chain is built from TRBV20-1 and TRBJ1-5; D is perhaps TRBD1 (5 bases). The CDR3 sequence is 14 residues long. CDR1 DFQATT and CDR2 SNEGSKA come from the germline V gene (reference sequence). V was cut by 3 bases and J by 2 bases, with 11 bases left in between. The CDR3 nucleotides read TGCAGTGCTAGTCCCAGGGATGGCAATCAGCCCCAGCATTTT. It yields the protein CSASPRDGNQPQHF.

V gene TRBV10-3 combines with J gene TRBJ1-2; 9 bases align to TRBD1. The J segment lost 8 bases and the V segment lost 5 bases, leaving 6 bases of the junction unmatched. There are 13 residues in the CDR3. Germline CDR1 and CDR2: ENHRY and SYGVKD. As DNA, the CDR3 is TGTGCCATCAGTTCACAGGGGGCCGGCGGCTACACCTTC. Protein: CAISSQGAGGYTF.

The V and J genes are TRBV15 and TRBJ1-1; D is unresolved. The germline CDR1 and CDR2 sequences are LNHNV and YYDKDF (reference sequence). V was pared by 1 base and J by 1 base, with 7 bases between. This CDR3 is built from 14 residues. CDR3 DNA: TGTGCCACCAGCAGAGGTGGCAGGAACACTGAAGCTTTCTTT. Encoded protein: CATSRGGRNTEAFF.

This chain uses TRBV5-8 with TRBJ1-1; D not certain. The CDR3 covers 13 residues. Germline V gene lookup returns CDR1 SGHTS and CDR2 YDEGEE. Between the trimmed V and J ends, which lost 0 bases and 5 bases, there was a span of 8 bases. CDR3 bases: TGTGCCAGCAGCTTGGCCGAGGATACTGAAGCTTTCTTT. Translation gives CASSLAEDTEAFF.

The J gene is TRBJ2-1, the V gene TRBV25-1; no reliable D call. CDR1 MGHDK and CDR2 SYGVNS come from the germline V gene. This CDR3 is 11 amino acids long. Trimming stripped 6 bases from V and 10 bases from J, with 10 bases between. Here the CDR3 DNA reads TGTGCCAGCAGCGGTTTGCGGGAGCAGTTCTTC. This sequence encodes CASSGLREQFF.

Note on this clone: The same CDR3 arises from other DNA sequences in this sample as well. CDR3 protein: CASSQVGNTEAFF. Here the CDR3 DNA reads TGCGCCAGCAGCCAAGTCGGGAACACTGAAGCTTTCTTT. The chain joins TRBV4-1 to TRBJ1-1; D gene unclear. V was cut by 1 base and J by 1 base, with 4 bases left in between. The CDR3 length is 13 residues. Germline V gene sequence: CDR1 MGHRA, CDR2 YSYEKL.

This clone was observed once. J is TRBJ2-1 and V is TRBV19; 9 positions agree with TRBD1. J lost 6 bases, V lost 5 bases, and 8 bases had no gene match. Looked up from germline, CDR1 is LNHDA and CDR2 is SQIVND (reference sequence). The length of the CDR3 is 15 residues. CDR3: CASSFGTGFRNEQFF. CDR3 sequence (DNA): TGTGCCAGTAGTTTCGGGACAGGGTTTCGCAATGAGCAGTTCTTC.

This clone came up once. The rearrangement links TRBV2 to TRBJ1-2; D ambiguous. Germline V gene sequence: CDR1 SNHLY, CDR2 FYNNEI. Trimming pared 1 base from V and 5 bases from J, leaving 5 bases between. The CDR3 is 12 residues long. CDR3 DNA sequence: TGTGCCAGCAGTGAAGTCCCGTATGGCTACACCTTC. Translation gives CASSEVPYGYTF.

This chain links TRBV5-1 with TRBJ1-2; 9 bases agree with TRBD1. The CDR3 sequence is 14 residues long. V lost 4 bases and J lost 2; bases outside the gene matches: 3. Germline V gene lookup returns CDR1 SGHRS and CDR2 YFSETQ. CDR3 sequence reads: CASSTGTGNYGYTF. The CDR3 coding sequence is TGCGCCAGCAGCACAGGGACAGGGAACTATGGCTACACCTTC.

This clone has a single count. The chain links TRBV2 to TRBJ1-5; possible D gene TRBD1, 6 bases. The germline gives CDR1 SNHLY, CDR2 FYNNEI. The CDR3 totals 14 residues. The V end lost 3 bases, the J end lost 7 bases, and 13 bases lay between the germline ends. Here the CDR3 reads CASSEGQGYQPQHF. The CDR3 region has the DNA TGTGCCAGCAGTGAGGGCCAGGGGTACCAGCCCCAGCATTTT.

The chain is built from TRBV5-1 and TRBJ2-2; 10 bases are shared with TRBD2. This CDR3 is 16 amino acids long. Germline V gives CDR1 SGHRS, CDR2 YFSETQ. J was trimmed by 4 bases and V by 0 bases; bases with no gene match: 3. The CDR3 reads CASSLALAGVTGELFF. CDR3 nucleotides: TGCGCCAGCAGCTTGGCCCTAGCGGGGGTCACCGGGGAGCTGTTTTTT.

This chain uses TRBV7-9 with TRBJ1-1, with 11 bases fitting TRBD1. The length of the CDR3 is 16 residues. J gave up 3 bases and V 6 bases, and 9 bases lay outside the gene matches. Germline V CDR1 and CDR2: SEHNR, FQNEAQ (reference sequence). This CDR3 is CASRRQDRGLYTEAFF. The CDR3 DNA reads as TGTGCCAGCAGAAGACAGGACAGGGGGCTCTACACTGAAGCTTTCTTT.

The chain has TRBV5-6 and TRBJ1-2, with 9 bases aligning to TRBD1. The CDR3 spans 18 residues. V lost 3 bases, J lost 0 bases, and 12 bases stayed unmatched. Germline V gives CDR1 SGHDT, CDR2 YYEEEE. CDR3 residues: CASSSFIGQGRPNYGYTF. The CDR3 DNA follows: TGTGCCAGCAGCTCTTTTATTGGACAGGGGAGACCTAACTATGGCTACACCTTC.

This sequence joins TRBV29-1 and TRBJ1-1; 8 nucleotides match TRBD1. This CDR3 has 16 amino acids. After removal of 4 bases from V and 1 base from J, the junction contained 11 bases not matched to a gene. Germline CDR1 reads SQVTM; CDR2 reads ANQGSEA. CDR3 loop: CSVGRTDRGPNTEAFF. The CDR3 nucleotides are TGCAGCGTTGGACGAACTGACAGGGGCCCGAACACTGAAGCTTTCTTT.

This clone was observed a single time. The chain has TRBV27 and TRBJ2-1, with 8 bases that match TRBD2. CDR1 is MNHEY, CDR2 SMNVEV, per germline (reference sequence). V lost 0 bases, J lost 0 bases, and 1 base stayed unmatched. The CDR3 has 16 residues. The CDR3, as DNA: TGTGCCAGCAGTTTATCTAGCGGGAACTCCTACAATGAGCAGTTCTTC. It specifies CASSLSSGNSYNEQFF.

V is TRBV18 and J is TRBJ2-1, with TRBD1 identical over 7 bases. The germline gives CDR1 KGHSH, CDR2 LQKENI. The V segment lost 3 bases and the J segment 9 bases; nucleotides outside the gene matches: 17. The CDR3 extends over 17 amino acids. CDR3 region: CASSPNSFDRVGSEQFF. The DNA of the CDR3 is TGTGCCAGCTCACCTAATTCTTTCGACAGGGTGGGGAGTGAGCAGTTCTTC.

This clone showed up just a few times. CDR3 amino acids: CASGEYEGKYGYTF. The CDR3, as DNA: TGCGCCAGCGGAGAGTACGAGGGGAAGTATGGCTACACCTTC. The chain carries TRBV5-1 and TRBJ1-2; TRBD1 is a possible D gene (5 bases). The V and J ends lost 7 bases and 5 bases respectively, with 18 bases between them. The V gene's germline CDR1 is SGHRS and CDR2 YFSETQ. The CDR3 spans 14 residues. The full variable domain, its missing parts supplied by reference TRBV5-1 and TRBJ1-2, is KAGVTQTPRYLIKTRGQQVTLSCSPISGHRSVSWYQQTPGQGLQFLFEYFSETQRNKGNFPGRFSGRQFSNSRSEMNVSTLELGDSALYLCASGEYEGKYGYTFGSGTRLTVV.

The chain recombines TRBV5-1 with TRBJ2-3; D may correspond to TRBD1 or TRBD2 (5 bases each). CDR3 length: 15 residues. CDR1 and CDR2 from the germline V gene are SGHRS and YFSETQ. The ends were cut back, 0 bases at V and 5 bases at J, with 13 bases in the middle. The chain's CDR3 is CASSLAGTRKDTQYF. For the CDR3, the DNA is TGCGCCAGCAGCTTGGCCGGGACCAGAAAAGATACGCAGTATTTT.